This paragraph covers one TCR beta chain sequence. Original processing methods: The assay estimated nucleated cells by amplifying reference gene primers. Sequencing was performed with immunoSEQ multiplex PCR; in TCRdb, only in-frame clones are kept and a portion is missing. The V and J calls and clone size were taken over from that table, and D and trimming were inferred from the DNA. This sample has about 270,000 clones, with 65% to 85% found just once. This entry comes from a study of blood T cell repertoires in COVID-19. Study at large: The study drew acute and convalescent COVID-19 samples from the United States, Italy and Spain. T cells, B-cell-depleted T cells, or PBMCs provided the cDNA or gDNA that served as material.

CDR3 length: 15 amino acids. CDR1 is SQVTM and CDR2 is ANQGSEA in the germline V gene. Trimming shortened V by 1 base and J by 5 bases, and 15 bases separated the two germline ends. Source material: peripheral blood. This TCR came from a man at least 80 years old with acute or convalescent COVID-19. The chain links TRBV29-1 to TRBJ2-1; perhaps TRBD2 as D (6 bases). The CDR3 coding sequence is TGCAGCGTTGAAGGGGGTATGAGGACTAACAATGAGCAGTTCTTC. Amino acid sequence: CSVEGGMRTNNEQFF.